This is a list of T cell receptor beta chains from one sample in a study of T cell clonotyping in hematopoietic cell transplantation. Assay used: immunoSEQ multiplex PCR; TCRdb lists only in-frame clones, some missing. The table includes around 28,000 clones, 82% detected once. The sample consisted of peripheral blood mononuclear cells, taken before stem cell transplant. The receptors here all came from a man between 40 and 49 years old with acute myeloid leukemia. Some clones in this sample may be carry-over from other donors' samples. The CDR3 runs from the conserved cysteine through the conserved F or W. Fields, in order: clone size, D gene, V gene, J gene, CDR3 DNA, CDR3 protein. A D gene is named only where the DNA matches it firmly. The size entry is marked missing in some rows and otherwise reads once, few, many or a size class.

>NA|NA|TRBV7-2|TRBJ2-1
TGTGCCAGCAGCTTAGCGACTACTTACAATGAGCAGTTCTTC
CASSLATTYNEQFF
>NA|NA|TRBV5-1|TRBJ2-2
TGCGCCAGCAGCCACGGGACACTAAACACCGGGGAGCTGTTTTTT
CASSHGTLNTGELFF
>once|NA|TRBV2|TRBJ1-1
TGTGCCAGCAGTGACCCGGGGTGGACTGAAGCTTTCTTT
CASSDPGWTEAFF
>NA|NA|TRBV11-2|TRBJ2-7
TGTGCCAGCAGCTTCCTCCGCGGAGAATACGAGCAGTACTTC
CASSFLRGEYEQYF
>NA|NA|TRBV30|TRBJ1-1
TGTGCCTGGAGTGACCCGGGAACCCACGGGTGGAACACTGAAGCTTTCTTT
CAWSDPGTHGWNTEAFF
>NA|TRBD1|TRBV5-1|TRBJ1-1
TGCGCCAGCAGCTTGGAACAGGGGGGGATGAACACTGAAGCTTTCTTT
CASSLEQGGMNTEAFF
>NA|TRBD2|TRBV4-2|TRBJ2-3
TGTGCCAGCAGCATAGCGGGGGCTCGCACAGATACGCAGTATTTT
CASSIAGARTDTQYF
>NA|NA|TRBV6-1|TRBJ2-5
TGTGCCAGTACACGGGGGTTAAGCGAGACCCAGTACTTC
CASTRGLSETQYF
>NA|NA|TRBV19|TRBJ1-5
TGTGCCAGTAGTATAATGGTGGGTAGCAATCAGCCCCAGCATTTT
CASSIMVGSNQPQHF
>once|TRBD1|TRBV6-6|TRBJ1-6
TGTGCCAGCAGATCAGGGGGACATTCACCCCTCCACTTT
CASRSGGHSPLHF
>medium-sized|TRBD1|TRBV7-9|TRBJ1-5
TGTGCCAGCAGCTTAGCGGGACAGTCACTCAATCAGCCCCAGCATTTT
CASSLAGQSLNQPQHF
>NA|NA|TRBV10-1|TRBJ2-5
TGCGCCAGCAGTGCCGGGACTGGAGGGGCAGAGACCCAGTACTTC
CASSAGTGGAETQYF
>NA|NA|TRBV4-3|TRBJ2-7
TGCGCCAGCAGCCAAGATCTCAAGCGGTGGAGGGAATCCTACGAGCAGTACTTC
CASSQDLKRWRESYEQYF
>once|NA|TRBV20-1|TRBJ1-1
TGCAGTGCTAGTCGTGTTACTGAAGCTTTCTTT
CSASRVTEAFF
>NA|NA|TRBV5-4|TRBJ1-2
TGTGCCAGCAGCCCGCCAGACTTCATCTATGGCTACACCTTC
CASSPPDFIYGYTF
>NA|NA|TRBV13|TRBJ2-7
TGTGCCAGCAGCTTAGGCGGGTCCTACGAGCAGTACTTC
CASSLGGSYEQYF
>once|NA|TRBV28|TRBJ1-5
TGTGCCAGCAGTTATCCAGCGGGGCAAGGGGCAACTAATCAGCCCCAGCATTTT
CASSYPAGQGATNQPQHF
>NA|TRBD1|TRBV7-2|TRBJ1-1
TGTGCCAGCAGTTACTCGGACAGGAAGATCGAAGCTTTCTTT
CASSYSDRKIEAFF
>NA|NA|TRBV4-3|TRBJ1-1
TGCGCCAGCAGCCAAGAGGCGGAAACCGAAGCTTTCTTT
CASSQEAETEAFF
>NA|TRBD1|TRBV6-1|TRBJ1-3
TGTGCCAGCAGTGAAGCGCTGGGACAGGGGGCCTCTGGAAACACCATATATTTT
CASSEALGQGASGNTIYF
>NA|TRBD1|TRBV6-5|TRBJ1-1
TGTGCCAGCAGGCCCGACAGGGAAACTGAAGCTTTCTTT
CASRPDRETEAFF
>NA|NA|TRBV15|TRBJ1-2
TGTGCCACCAGCAGGGAAATCGATGGCTACACCTTC
CATSREIDGYTF
>NA|NA|TRBV30|TRBJ1-2
TGTGCCTGGAGTGTTTCAGGGGCAAGTGGCTACACCTTC
CAWSVSGASGYTF
>NA|NA|TRBV7-9|TRBJ2-7
TGTGCCAGCGGATCAGGGACCTACGAGCAGTACTTC
CASGSGTYEQYF
>NA|NA|TRBV29-1|TRBJ1-2
TGCAGCGTTGGGGGGAGAGGAGCTAACTATGGCTACACCTTC
CSVGGRGANYGYTF
>NA|NA|TRBV7-9|TRBJ2-7
TGTGCCAGCAGCTCCCTCAGAGAGTACTCCTACGAGCAGTACTTC
CASSSLREYSYEQYF
>NA|TRBD1|TRBV6-1|TRBJ2-2
TGTGCCAGCAGTGGACAGGGGTACACCGGGGAGCTGTTTTTT
CASSGQGYTGELFF
>few|TRBD2|TRBV5-1|TRBJ2-5
TGCGCCAGCAGCTTGGGGAACGGGGGGAGGCAAGAGACCCAGTACTTC
CASSLGNGGRQETQYF
>NA|NA|TRBV19|TRBJ1-1
TGTGCCAGTAGCGGGGAACTGAACACTGAAGCTTTCTTT
CASSGELNTEAFF
>NA|NA|TRBV30|TRBJ1-5
TGTGCCTGGAGTGTGGGTTCCGGCAATCAGCCCCAGCATTTT
CAWSVGSGNQPQHF
>NA|NA|TRBV7-8|TRBJ2-1
TGTGCCAGCCCATTCCCACTCCGGGGTAATGAGCAGTTCTTC
CASPFPLRGNEQFF
>NA|NA|TRBV6-1|TRBJ1-5
TGTGCCAGCAGTGAATACAATAGCAATCAGCCCCAGCATTTT
CASSEYNSNQPQHF
>NA|NA|TRBV7-9|TRBJ1-3
TGTGCCAGCAGCACCTCCGGGCGGCAGAGCTCTGGAAACACCATATATTTT
CASSTSGRQSSGNTIYF
>NA|NA|TRBV28|TRBJ1-5
TGTGCCAGCTATACAGGTGGGTCGGCCATTAGCAATCAGCCCCAGCATTTT
CASYTGGSAISNQPQHF
>NA|NA|TRBV7-8|TRBJ1-5
TGTGCCAGCAGCTTAGTAGGGGCCCGTAGCAATCAGCCCCAGCATTTT
CASSLVGARSNQPQHF
>few|TRBD2|TRBV7-2|TRBJ2-7
TGTGCCAGCAGCCCCATAGCGGGGGCCTACGAGCAGTACTTC
CASSPIAGAYEQYF
>once|NA|TRBV19|TRBJ1-2
TGTGCCAGTAACGACGGCGGCGGCGCTAACTATGGCTACACCTTC
CASNDGGGANYGYTF
>NA|TRBD1|TRBV9|TRBJ2-5
TGTGCCAGCAGCCGGACAGGGGTAGAGACCCAGTACTTC
CASSRTGVETQYF
>NA|NA|TRBV2|TRBJ1-2
TGTGCCAGCAGTCAGTCATCGGGGCCCCAGAATATATATGGCTACACCTTC
CASSQSSGPQNIYGYTF
>NA|NA|TRBV2|TRBJ2-7
TGTGCCAGCAGAACCGAGGGGAGCTCCTACGAGCAGTACTTC
CASRTEGSSYEQYF
>NA|TRBD1|TRBV6-5|TRBJ2-2
TGTGCCAGCAGTTACGGGGACAGCCTGTTTTTT
CASSYGDSLFF
>NA|TRBD1|TRBV28|TRBJ2-7
TGTGCCAGCAGCATACGGACAGGGCCTACCTACGAGCAGTACTTC
CASSIRTGPTYEQYF
>NA|NA|TRBV6-6|TRBJ1-3
TGTGCCAGCACCGTAATAGGACAAATCTCTGGAAACACCATATATTTT
CASTVIGQISGNTIYF
>NA|TRBD1|TRBV5-4|TRBJ2-5
TGTGCCAGCAGCCCACCGGGACAGGGGCGATGGGAGACCCAGTACTTC
CASSPPGQGRWETQYF
>NA|TRBD1|TRBV28|TRBJ1-3
TGTGCCAGCAGTGGGACAGAACAAAGAAACACCATATATTTT
CASSGTEQRNTIYF
>NA|NA|TRBV10-2|TRBJ2-5
TGCGCCAGCAGTTCACAGGGCGTCGGGACCCAGTACTTC
CASSSQGVGTQYF
>NA|TRBD1|TRBV11-2|TRBJ1-3
TGTGCCAGCAGCTCGGGACAGTCCTCTGGAAACACCATATATTTT
CASSSGQSSGNTIYF
>NA|TRBD1|TRBV11-3|TRBJ1-1
TGTGCCAGCAGATTTCGACAGGGGGCGCAAGCTTTCTTT
CASRFRQGAQAFF
>NA|NA|TRBV9|TRBJ2-1
TGTGCCAGCAGCGTAAACCCCGCCTCCTACAATGAGCAGTTCTTC
CASSVNPASYNEQFF